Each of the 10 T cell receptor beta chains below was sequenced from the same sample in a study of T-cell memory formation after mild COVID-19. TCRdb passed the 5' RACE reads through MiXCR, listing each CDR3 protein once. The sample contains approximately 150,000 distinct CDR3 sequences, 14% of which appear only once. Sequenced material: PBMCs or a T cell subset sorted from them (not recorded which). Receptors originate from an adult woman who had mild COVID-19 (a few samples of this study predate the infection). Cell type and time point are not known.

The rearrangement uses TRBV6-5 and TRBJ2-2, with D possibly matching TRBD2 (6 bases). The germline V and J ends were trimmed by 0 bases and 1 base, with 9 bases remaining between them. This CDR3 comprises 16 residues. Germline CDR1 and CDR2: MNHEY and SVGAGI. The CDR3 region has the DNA TGTGCCAGCAGTTACTCTATTAGCGGGAACACCGGGGAGCTGTTTTTT. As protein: CASSYSISGNTGELFF.

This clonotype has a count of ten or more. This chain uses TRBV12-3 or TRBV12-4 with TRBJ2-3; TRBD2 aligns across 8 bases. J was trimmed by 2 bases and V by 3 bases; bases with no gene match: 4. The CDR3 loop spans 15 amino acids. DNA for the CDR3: TGTGCCAGCAGTTTGTCACTAGCGGACACAGATACGCAGTATTTT. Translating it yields CASSLSLADTDTQYF.

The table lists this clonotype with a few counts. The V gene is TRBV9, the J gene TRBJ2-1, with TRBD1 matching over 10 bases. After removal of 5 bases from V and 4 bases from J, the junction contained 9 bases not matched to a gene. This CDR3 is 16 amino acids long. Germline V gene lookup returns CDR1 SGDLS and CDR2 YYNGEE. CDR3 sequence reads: CASSATGTGAYNEQFF. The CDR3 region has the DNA TGTGCCAGCAGTGCAACCGGGACAGGGGCTTACAATGAGCAGTTCTTC.

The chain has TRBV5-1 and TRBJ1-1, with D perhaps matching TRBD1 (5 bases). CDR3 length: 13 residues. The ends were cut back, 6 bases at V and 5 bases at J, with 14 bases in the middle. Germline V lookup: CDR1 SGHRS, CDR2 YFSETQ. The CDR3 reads CASMLGEGTEAFF. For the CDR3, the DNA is TGCGCCAGCATGTTAGGGGAAGGGACTGAAGCTTTCTTT.

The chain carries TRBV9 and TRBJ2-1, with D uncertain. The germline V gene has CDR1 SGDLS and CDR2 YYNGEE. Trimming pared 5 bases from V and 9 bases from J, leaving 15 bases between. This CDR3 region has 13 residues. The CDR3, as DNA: TGTGCCAGCAGGGCCTCGGGTAGGGTTGAGCAGTTCTTC. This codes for CASRASGRVEQFF.

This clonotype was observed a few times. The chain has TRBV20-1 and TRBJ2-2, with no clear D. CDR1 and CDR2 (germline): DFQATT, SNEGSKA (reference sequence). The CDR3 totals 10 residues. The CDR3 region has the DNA TGCAGCTATCACACCGGGGAGCTGTTTTTT. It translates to CSYHTGELFF.

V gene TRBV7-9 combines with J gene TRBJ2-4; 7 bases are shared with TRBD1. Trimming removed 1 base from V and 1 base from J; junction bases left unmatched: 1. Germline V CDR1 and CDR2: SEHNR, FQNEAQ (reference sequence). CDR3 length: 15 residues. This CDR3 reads CASSLETGAKNIQYF. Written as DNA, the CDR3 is TGTGCCAGCAGCTTAGAGACAGGGGCCAAAAACATTCAGTACTTC.

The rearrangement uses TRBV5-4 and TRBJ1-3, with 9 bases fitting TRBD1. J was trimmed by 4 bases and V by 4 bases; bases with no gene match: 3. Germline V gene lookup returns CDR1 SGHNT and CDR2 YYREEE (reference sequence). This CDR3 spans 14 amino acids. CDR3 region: CASSTGTGGNTIYF. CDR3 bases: TGTGCCAGCAGCACCGGGACAGGGGGAAACACCATATATTTT.

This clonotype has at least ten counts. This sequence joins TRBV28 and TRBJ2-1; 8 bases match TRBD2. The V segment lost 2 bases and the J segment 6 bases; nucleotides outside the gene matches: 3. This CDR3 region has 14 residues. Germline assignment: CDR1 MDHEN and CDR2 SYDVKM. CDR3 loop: CASSLLAGTNEQFF. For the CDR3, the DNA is TGTGCCAGCAGTTTACTAGCGGGCACCAATGAGCAGTTCTTC.

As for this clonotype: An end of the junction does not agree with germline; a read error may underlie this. The CDR3 here is CASNLWGGETDTQYF. The DNA of the CDR3 is TGTGCCAGCAACTTATGGGGCGGGGAGACAGATACGCAGTATTTT. This sequence joins TRBV13 and TRBJ2-3; tentatively, D is TRBD2 (6 bases). This CDR3 contains 15 residues. Germline CDR1 PRHDT, CDR2 FYEKMQ (reference sequence).